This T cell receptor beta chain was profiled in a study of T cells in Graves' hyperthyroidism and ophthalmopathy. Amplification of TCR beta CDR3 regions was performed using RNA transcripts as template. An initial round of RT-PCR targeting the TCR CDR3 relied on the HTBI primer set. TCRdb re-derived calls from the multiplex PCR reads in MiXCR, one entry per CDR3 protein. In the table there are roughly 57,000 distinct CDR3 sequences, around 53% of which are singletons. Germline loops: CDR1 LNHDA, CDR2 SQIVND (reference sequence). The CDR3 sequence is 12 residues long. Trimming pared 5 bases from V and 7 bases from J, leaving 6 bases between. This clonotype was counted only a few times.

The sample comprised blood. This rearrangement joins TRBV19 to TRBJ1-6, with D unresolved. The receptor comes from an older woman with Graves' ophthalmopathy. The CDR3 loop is CASSPANSPLHF. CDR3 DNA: TGTGCCAGTAGTCCGGCCAATTCACCCCTCCACTTT.